The 20 T cell receptor beta chains below all came from one sample that was sequenced in a study of T cells in Graves' hyperthyroidism and ophthalmopathy (dated by TCRdb to between 2019 and 2020). Library prep was done by multiplex PCR. Instrument on record: Illumina HiSeq 2000. The TCR beta CDR3 regions were amplified from RNA transcripts. For the first round of RT-PCR on the TCR CDR3, the HTBI primer set was used together with the Qiagen OneStep RT-PCR kit. TCRdb applied fastp at Q25 and MiXCR to the public reads, then kept only in-frame beta chains. Rows matching on CDR3 protein sequence are summarized as one entry with the most common DNA and genes. The sample table records a few hundred thousand distinct CDR3 sequences; less than 15% of these occur just once. In total, the top ten clones hold around 13% of the sample. The sample was blood. These receptors all come from a woman aged 40 to 55 with Graves' hyperthyroidism.

V gene TRBV27 combines with J gene TRBJ2-7; TRBD2 might be the D (6 bases). CDR1 is MNHEY, CDR2 SMNVEV, per germline (reference sequence). Deletions cut 10 bases from V and 0 bases from J, with 16 bases between. This CDR3 spans 14 amino acids. CDR3 sequence (DNA): TGTGCCACCGCCGGCGGGACCTCCTCCTACGAGCAGTACTTC. It translates to CATAGGTSSYEQYF.

There are many counts of this clonotype. The chain employs TRBV7-3 and TRBJ2-2, with 8 nucleotides matching TRBD1. The CDR3 contains 17 residues. The V gene end was trimmed by 5 bases and the J gene end by 5 bases; junction bases not matched to a gene: 13. Germline V CDR1 and CDR2: SGHTA, FQGTGA. CDR3: CASSQGIAGGITGELFF. As DNA, the CDR3 is TGTGCCAGCAGCCAGGGGATCGCAGGGGGCATAACCGGGGAGCTGTTTTTT. Full variable domain (missing parts from reference TRBV7-3 and TRBJ2-2): GAGVSQTPSNKVTEKGKYVELRCDPISGHTALYWYRQSLGQGPEFLIYFQGTGAADDSGLPNDRFFAVRPEGSVSTLKIQRTERGDSAVYLCASSQGIAGGITGELFFGEGSRLTVL.

The table lists this clonotype with many counts. The CDR3 reads CASSTGVGYGYTF. The CDR3 DNA sequence: TGTGCCAGCAGTACAGGGGTCGGGTATGGCTACACCTTC. This rearrangement joins TRBV2 to TRBJ1-2; 7 bases agree with TRBD1. The V segment lost 5 bases and the J segment 5 bases; nucleotides outside the gene matches: 5. CDR1 SNHLY and CDR2 FYNNEI come from the germline V gene. The CDR3 is 13 amino acids. Looking up the rest from reference TRBV2 and TRBJ1-2 gives the full variable domain: EPEVTQTPSHQVTQMGQEVILRCVPISNHLYFYWYRQILGQKVEFLVSFYNNEISEKSEIFDDQFSVERPDGSNFTLKIRSTKLEDSAMYFCASSTGVGYGYTFGSGTRLTVV.

The rearrangement joins TRBV30 to TRBJ1-1; D possibly corresponds to TRBD1 (5 bases). The CDR3 is 14 residues long. V was trimmed by 3 bases and J by 1 base, leaving 12 bases between them. In germline, CDR1 is GTSNPN, CDR2 SVGIG (reference sequence). The CDR3, as DNA: TGTGCCTGGAGCCCTCGGGGCGGGAACACTGAAGCTTTCTTT. Translated: CAWSPRGGNTEAFF.

This clonotype came up many times. A junction boundary mismatches the germline segment, possibly from a read error. This CDR3 is CASIWGLTGLNAEAFF. In nucleotides, the CDR3 is TGTGCCAGCATTTGGGGCTTGACAGGGCTGAACGCTGAAGCTTTCTTT. The genes are TRBV6-1 and TRBJ1-1; TRBD1 aligns across 7 bases. CDR1 and CDR2 from the germline V gene are MNHNS and SASEGT. The CDR3 contains 16 residues.

This clonotype occurred many times. The CDR3 nucleotides are TGTGCCTCTAACCGGGACACCCAGACCAATGAGCAGTTCTTC. Translation gives CASNRDTQTNEQFF. The V call is TRBV30, the J call TRBJ2-1, with D perhaps TRBD1 (6 bases). Germline V CDR1 and CDR2: GTSNPN, SVGIG (reference sequence). This CDR3 is 14 amino acids long. V lost 7 bases, J lost 6 bases, and 19 bases lay in between.

The rearrangement uses TRBV5-1 and TRBJ2-3; D call uncertain. Germline assignment: CDR1 SGHRS and CDR2 YFSETQ. Trimming cost V 0 bases and J 0 bases, with 11 bases left between them. The CDR3 is 16 amino acids. Written as DNA, the CDR3 is TGCGCCAGCAGCTTGGAGGGCAGATCTAGCACAGATACGCAGTATTTT. The encoded protein is CASSLEGRSSTDTQYF.

This rearrangement joins TRBV15 to TRBJ2-6, with a possible D match to TRBD2 (5 bases). V lost 0 bases and J 4 bases, leaving 13 bases between the germline ends. Germline V lookup: CDR1 LNHNV, CDR2 YYDKDF (reference sequence). CDR3 length: 17 amino acids. The CDR3 loop is CATSRDRRPAGANVLTF. The CDR3 nucleotides read TGTGCCACCAGCAGAGATCGGAGGCCAGCAGGGGCCAACGTCCTGACTTTC.

This clonotype appeared a few times. V gene TRBV24-1 combines with J gene TRBJ2-7, with D possibly being TRBD1 (5 bases). Germline V gene data show CDR1 as KGHDR and CDR2 as SFDVKD. The V end lost 2 bases, the J end lost 5 bases, and 9 bases lay between the germline ends. The CDR3 runs 13 residues. The CDR3 region has the DNA TGTGCCACCAGTGATTCAGGGAAGGACGAGCAGTACTTC. Protein sequence: CATSDSGKDEQYF.

This clonotype was counted at least ten times. This chain links TRBV12-3 or TRBV12-4 with TRBJ1-5; D unresolved. Trimming shortened V by 6 bases and J by 2 bases, and 11 bases separated the two germline ends. The CDR3 spans 14 residues. The CDR3 bases are TGTGCCAGCAGCCAGGACGACGGCAATCAGCCCCAGCATTTT. Encoded protein: CASSQDDGNQPQHF.

There are many counts of this clonotype. As DNA, the CDR3 is TGCAGTGCTAGAGATCGGGTACAGGAGATTAACTATGGCTACACCTTC. It translates to CSARDRVQEINYGYTF. This sequence joins TRBV20-1 and TRBJ1-2; D might be TRBD1 (5 bases). The CDR3 extends over 16 amino acids. Germline CDR1 DFQATT, CDR2 SNEGSKA (reference sequence). The ends were cut back, 0 bases at V and 1 base at J, with 15 bases in the middle.

This clonotype appeared many times. The V and J genes are TRBV10-3 and TRBJ2-7; D not resolved. Germline assignment: CDR1 ENHRY and CDR2 SYGVKD. V was cut by 2 bases and J by 9 bases, with 11 bases left in between. The CDR3 loop spans 12 amino acids. This CDR3 reads CAISEGGWTQYF. The CDR3 region has the DNA TGTGCCATCAGTGAGGGCGGATGGACGCAGTACTTC.

The sample holds many counts of this clonotype. This rearrangement joins TRBV3-1 to TRBJ2-5; 11 bases match TRBD1. Looked up from germline, CDR1 is LGHDT and CDR2 is YNNKEL (reference sequence). The V and J ends lost 3 bases and 2 bases, in that order; junction bases with no gene match: 5. This CDR3 contains 16 residues. Written as DNA, the CDR3 is TGTGCCAGCAGCCAGAGGACAGGGGGCTGGCAAGAGACCCAGTACTTC. As protein: CASSQRTGGWQETQYF.

At least ten counts were recorded for this clonotype. The genes are TRBV2 and TRBJ2-2, with a tentative D call TRBD1 (5 bases). CDR1 is SNHLY, CDR2 FYNNEI, per germline. V was pared by 8 bases and J by 8 bases, with 24 bases between. This CDR3 comprises 16 residues. CDR3 sequence: CASGAGLHRQGGELFF. DNA of the CDR3: TGTGCCAGCGGGGCAGGGCTTCACCGGCAAGGGGGGGAGCTGTTTTTT.

This rearrangement joins TRBV30 to TRBJ2-1; a possible D gene is TRBD2 (6 bases). Germline values: CDR1 GTSNPN, CDR2 SVGIG (reference sequence). The CDR3 spans 17 residues. Trimming shortened V by 0 bases and J by 7 bases, and 22 bases separated the two germline ends. CDR3 in amino acids: CAWSVGIAVGVGNEQFF. CDR3 bases: TGTGCCTGGAGTGTGGGAATAGCGGTAGGGGTGGGTAATGAGCAGTTCTTC.

This clonotype has ten or more counts. The rearrangement links TRBV28 to TRBJ2-1; TRBD2 might be the D (6 bases). CDR1 is MDHEN and CDR2 is SYDVKM in the germline V gene. This CDR3 region has 12 residues. V lost 6 bases and J 10 bases, leaving 13 bases between the germline ends. This chain's CDR3 is CASRTASGEQFF. CDR3 in DNA: TGTGCCAGCAGAACCGCGAGCGGGGAGCAGTTCTTC.

This clonotype was recorded at least ten times. The genes are TRBV2 and TRBJ1-4, with 7 bases matching TRBD1. The CDR3 runs 16 residues. V shed 5 bases, J shed 3 bases, and the junction held 9 bases outside the gene matches. The germline gives CDR1 SNHLY, CDR2 FYNNEI. The CDR3, as DNA: TGTGCCAGCAGTAGGAACCCCACAGGGGCTAATGAAAAACTGTTTTTT. Its protein product is CASSRNPTGANEKLFF. The full variable domain, in which reference TRBV2 and TRBJ1-4 provide the parts outside the CDR3, is EPEVTQTPSHQVTQMGQEVILRCVPISNHLYFYWYRQILGQKVEFLVSFYNNEISEKSEIFDDQFSVERPDGSNFTLKIRSTKLEDSAMYFCASSRNPTGANEKLFFGSGTQLSVL.

This clonotype came up many times. The chain uses TRBV12-3 or TRBV12-4 and TRBJ2-3; 7 bases map to TRBD1. The V gene end was trimmed by 6 bases and the J gene end by 4 bases; junction bases not matched to a gene: 7. The CDR3 runs 14 residues. The CDR3 sequence is CASRKTGMSDTQYF. Written as DNA, the CDR3 is TGTGCCAGCAGAAAGACAGGGATGTCAGATACGCAGTATTTT.

This clonotype was detected ten times or more. The chain employs TRBV2 and TRBJ2-1, with 12 bases fitting TRBD2. V was pared by 6 bases and J by 7 bases, with 7 bases of the junction left unmatched. Germline lookup yields CDR1 SNHLY and CDR2 FYNNEI. This CDR3 is built from 15 residues. CDR3 DNA: TGTGCCAGCAGGGAGAACGGACTAGCGGGAAATGAGCAGTTCTTC. It yields the protein CASRENGLAGNEQFF.

This clonotype was found many times. CDR3: CASTTPRGAETEAFF. The CDR3 nucleotides read TGTGCCAGCACCACCCCTCGAGGGGCGGAAACTGAAGCTTTCTTT. The V gene is TRBV12-3 or TRBV12-4, the J gene TRBJ1-1; D might be TRBD1 (5 bases). Trimming left V 7 bases short and J 5 bases short, with 20 bases between. This CDR3 region has 15 residues.